This T cell receptor (beta chain) was identified during a study of blood T cell repertoires in COVID-19. On the study more broadly: Specimens from acute and convalescent COVID-19 originated in the United States, Italy and Spain. From T cells, B-cell-depleted T cells, or PBMCs came the material, which was cDNA or gDNA.

This CDR3 is built from 14 residues. Germline CDR1 SNHLY, CDR2 FYNNEI. After removal of 6 bases from V and 5 bases from J, the junction contained 8 bases not matched to a gene. Per the original data handling: Amplification of reference gene primers provided the estimated nucleated cell counts. This table comes from immunoSEQ multiplex PCR, and its TCRdb copy is limited to in-frame clones, with some not included. Clone size and V and J calls were adopted from that table, with D and trimming inferred from the DNA. The sample holds about 250,000 clones, about 90% seen once. Sequenced sample: peripheral blood. The chain recombines TRBV2 with TRBJ2-5, with 8 bases aligning to TRBD1. The clonotype originates from a man aged 80 or over with acute or convalescent COVID-19. The CDR3 DNA follows: TGTGCCAGCAGGGACGGGACAGGTGACGAGACCCAGTACTTC. It yields the protein CASRDGTGDETQYF.